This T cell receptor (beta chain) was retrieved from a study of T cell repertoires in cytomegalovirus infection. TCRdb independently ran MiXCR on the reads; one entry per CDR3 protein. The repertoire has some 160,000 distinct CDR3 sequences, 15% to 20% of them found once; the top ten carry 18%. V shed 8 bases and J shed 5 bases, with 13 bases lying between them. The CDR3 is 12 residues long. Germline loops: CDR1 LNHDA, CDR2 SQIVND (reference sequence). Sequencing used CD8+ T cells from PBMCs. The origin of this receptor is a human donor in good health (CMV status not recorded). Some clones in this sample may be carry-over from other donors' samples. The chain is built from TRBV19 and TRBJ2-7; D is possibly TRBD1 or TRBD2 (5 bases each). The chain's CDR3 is CASSGLGDEQYF. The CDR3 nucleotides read TGTGCCAGTTCGGGATTAGGGGACGAGCAGTACTTC.